Presented here are 4 T cell receptor beta chains from one specimen sequenced in a study of blood T cell repertoires in COVID-19. Assay: immunoSEQ multiplex PCR; the TCRdb copy retains only in-frame clones and omits some. The profile shows about 99,000 clones, approximately 85% of them singletons. The sample taken for sequencing was peripheral blood. The receptors come from a man aged 55 to 70 with acute or convalescent COVID-19.

J is TRBJ1-2 and V is TRBV27; TRBD1 might be the D (6 bases). This CDR3 has 14 amino acids. Trimming left V 5 bases short and J 4 bases short, with 14 bases between. The germline gives CDR1 MNHEY, CDR2 SMNVEV (reference sequence). The CDR3 bases are TGTGCCAGCAGTCCATTGACAGGATCCTATGGCTACACCTTC. As protein: CASSPLTGSYGYTF.

V is TRBV7-9 and J is TRBJ2-2; TRBD1 might be the D (5 bases). Trimming removed 2 bases at V and 7 bases at J, with 11 bases between. Germline V gene sequence: CDR1 SEHNR, CDR2 FQNEAQ (reference sequence). The CDR3 covers 14 residues. Here the CDR3 DNA reads TGTGCCAGCAGCTTACGGCAGGGTATCGGGGAGCTGTTTTTT. Its translation is CASSLRQGIGELFF.

The V and J genes are TRBV27 and TRBJ1-2; 9 bases agree with TRBD1. Per germline, CDR1 MNHEY and CDR2 SMNVEV (reference sequence). This CDR3 region has 15 residues. V lost 4 bases, J lost 5 bases, and 8 bases stayed unmatched. For the CDR3, the DNA is TGTGCCAGCAGTTCGGGACAGGGATGGGGTTATGGCTACACCTTC. It specifies CASSSGQGWGYGYTF.

This chain joins TRBV4-1 and TRBJ2-2, with 13 bases aligning to TRBD2. This CDR3 has 16 amino acids. Germline loops: CDR1 MGHRA, CDR2 YSYEKL. The ends lost 3 bases at V and 6 bases at J; junction bases unmatched: 4. The CDR3 spells CASSHPGLAGAGELFF. CDR3 in DNA: TGCGCCAGCAGCCACCCCGGACTAGCGGGGGCCGGGGAGCTGTTTTTT.